This entry lists 15 T cell receptor beta chains sequenced from one sample in a study of T cell responses to AZD1222 COVID-19 vaccine. TCRdb keeps only in-frame clones here, not all; method: immunoSEQ multiplex PCR. The repertoire holds approximately 74,000 clones, roughly 85% seen once, with under 3% in the top ten. The sample consisted of peripheral blood, taken on day 0 of AZD1222 vaccination. These receptors were collected from an adult in good health.

This sequence joins TRBV11-2 and TRBJ2-3; D may be TRBD2 (6 bases). The germline V and J ends were trimmed by 3 bases and 2 bases, with 9 bases remaining between them. Germline CDR1 reads SGHAT; CDR2 reads FQNNGV. The CDR3 is 14 amino acids. The CDR3 loop reads CASSFRGTTDTQYF. CDR3 nucleotide sequence: TGTGCCAGCAGCTTTCGGGGGACCACAGATACGCAGTATTTT.

This chain links TRBV2 with TRBJ2-3; 10 bases fit TRBD2. The CDR3 is 17 amino acids. CDR1 is SNHLY, CDR2 FYNNEI, per germline. J was trimmed by 4 bases and V by 3 bases; bases with no gene match: 10. The CDR3 nucleotides are TGTGCCAGCAGTGAGTCGCTAGCGGGAGATCCCCCAGATACGCAGTATTTT. Translated, it gives CASSESLAGDPPDTQYF.

This chain uses TRBV28 with TRBJ2-1, with 10 bases aligning to TRBD2. The CDR3 has 14 amino acids. The trim removed 3 bases at V and 6 bases at J, leaving 2 bases unmatched. The germline V gene has CDR1 MDHEN and CDR2 SYDVKM. This CDR3 is CASSLSGGANEQFF. In DNA form, the CDR3 reads TGTGCCAGCAGTTTGAGCGGGGGGGCCAATGAGCAGTTCTTC.

A single count supports this clone. The V call is TRBV3-1 (or the pseudogene TRBV3-2), the J call TRBJ2-7; D possibly corresponds to TRBD2 (6 bases). Deletions cut 0 bases from V and 1 base from J, with 13 bases between. The CDR3 runs to 16 residues. Germline V lookup: CDR1 LGHDT, CDR2 YNNKEL (reference sequence). CDR3 bases: TGTGCCAGCAGCCAAGAGGCCAGCGGGTATTCCTACGAGCAGTACTTC. It specifies CASSQEASGYSYEQYF.

This rearrangement joins TRBV19 to TRBJ1-1; D is undetermined. V shed 3 bases and J shed 2 bases, with 13 bases lying between them. Germline loops: CDR1 LNHDA, CDR2 SQIVND (reference sequence). The length of the CDR3 is 15 residues. DNA of the CDR3: TGTGCCAGTAGTATTCGGCGGGTCGTCAACACTGAAGCTTTCTTT. Its protein is CASSIRRVVNTEAFF.

The chain joins TRBV9 to TRBJ1-2; D remains ambiguous. Germline V gene lookup returns CDR1 SGDLS and CDR2 YYNGEE. CDR3 length: 11 residues. Trimming left V 0 bases short and J 7 bases short, with 4 bases between. The CDR3 reads CASSVASGYTF. DNA for the CDR3: TGTGCCAGCAGCGTAGCTTCTGGCTACACCTTC.

This chain links TRBV6-1 with TRBJ2-3, with D unclear. The V gene lost 2 bases and the J gene lost 0 bases, with 3 bases spanning the gap. Germline V gene sequence: CDR1 MNHNS, CDR2 SASEGT. This CDR3 spans 13 amino acids. CDR3: CASSEPSTDTQYF. The CDR3 DNA is TGTGCCAGCAGTGAACCCAGCACAGATACGCAGTATTTT.

V is TRBV7-3 and J is TRBJ2-7; 9 bases match TRBD2. Losses at the gene ends were 5 bases for V and 3 bases for J; bases not matched to a gene: 11. CDR3 size: 16 residues. Germline V gene sequence: CDR1 SGHTA, CDR2 FQGTGA. The CDR3 region is CASSPNRAGGNYEQYF. The CDR3 coding sequence is TGTGCCAGCAGCCCAAATAGAGCGGGAGGAAACTACGAGCAGTACTTC.

This chain connects TRBV6-5 to TRBJ1-5; D unresolved. Trimming shortened V by 5 bases and J by 6 bases, and 11 bases separated the two germline ends. The CDR3 is made up of 13 amino acids. Looked up from germline, CDR1 is MNHEY and CDR2 is SVGAGI. The CDR3 reads CASSLRASQPQHF. In DNA form, the CDR3 reads TGTGCCAGCAGTCTCCGGGCTAGTCAGCCCCAGCATTTT.

This clone showed up just a few times. The rearrangement links TRBV4-3 to TRBJ1-6; no definite D call. The ends were cut back, 4 bases at V and 4 bases at J, with 5 bases in the middle. This CDR3 spans 13 amino acids. CDR1 is LGHNA and CDR2 is YSLEER in the germline V gene. The chain's CDR3 is CASSPVYNSPLHF. Here the CDR3 DNA reads TGCGCCAGCAGCCCCGTTTATAATTCACCCCTCCACTTT.

The V call is TRBV19, the J call TRBJ2-3; the match to TRBD1 covers 7 bases. V trimming: 6 bases; J trimming: 7 bases; junction bases outside the gene matches: 10. In germline, CDR1 is LNHDA, CDR2 SQIVND (reference sequence). The CDR3 runs 14 residues. DNA of the CDR3: TGTGCCAGTAGGCCGACAGGGTTGGATAATACGCAGTATTTT. It encodes CASRPTGLDNTQYF.

V and J are TRBV28 and TRBJ2-7; unclear D gene. The CDR3 is 13 residues long. The V gene lost 7 bases and the J gene lost 6 bases, with 16 bases spanning the gap. CDR1 MDHEN and CDR2 SYDVKM come from the germline V gene. The CDR3 DNA reads as TGTGCCAGCACCCTAGAAAGAGTCGCCGAGCAGTACTTC. Residues: CASTLERVAEQYF.

Comment on this clone: The same CDR3 also results from other DNA sequences found in this sample. The chain couples TRBV18 to TRBJ2-5; D gene ambiguous. V was clipped by 1 base and J by 3 bases, with 3 bases between them. The germline gives CDR1 KGHSH, CDR2 LQKENI. This CDR3 comprises 12 residues. This chain's CDR3 is CASSPREETQYF. CDR3 bases: TGTGCCAGCTCACCACGGGAAGAGACCCAGTACTTC.

The genes are TRBV30 and TRBJ1-6; D remains ambiguous. V lost 0 bases, J lost 9 bases, and 9 bases lay in between. Germline CDR1 is GTSNPN and CDR2 is SVGIG (reference sequence). The CDR3 consists of 13 residues. CDR3: CAWSVQDSSPLHF. For the CDR3, the DNA is TGTGCCTGGAGTGTGCAGGATAGTTCACCCCTCCACTTT.

V is TRBV19 and J is TRBJ2-3; 13 bases are shared with TRBD2. Germline loops: CDR1 LNHDA, CDR2 SQIVND (reference sequence). Trimming at V came to 5 bases and at J to 2 bases, leaving 4 bases not matched to a gene. The CDR3 covers 16 residues. CDR3: CASSLTSGGTTDTQYF. CDR3 sequence (DNA): TGTGCCAGTAGTTTGACTAGCGGGGGGACCACAGATACGCAGTATTTT.